Listed here is a single T cell receptor (beta chain). Its antigen is not known. These data originate in a study of blood T cells in healthy people across ages. Findings and limits, study-wide: It was found that TCR beta diversity correlated strongly with the percentage of naive T cells. Older age went with lower TCR beta diversity per million T cells, in a roughly linear way. Long-lived donors carried more naive CD4+ cells and greater diversity than aged donors.

Sample-barcoded 5' priming and a J-beta primer mix drove a second PCR of about 6 to 12 cycles. Each cDNA molecule received a tag from a template-switch adaptor that had 12 random nucleotides. From the 5' RACE reads, TCRdb called clonotypes with MiXCR, one entry per CDR3 protein. The sample includes under 800,000 distinct CDR3 sequences, roughly 47% of them seen just once. V shed 5 bases, J shed 4 bases, and the junction held 14 bases outside the gene matches. Germline CDR1 is SEHNR and CDR2 is FQNEAQ (reference sequence). This CDR3 is 17 amino acids long. The sequenced sample was blood. This chain uses TRBV7-9 with TRBJ2-3; 8 bases line up with TRBD1. This TCR was sampled from a woman aged 60-75 years in good health. CDR3 sequence reads: CASSGRPGQASADTQYF. For the CDR3, the DNA is TGTGCCAGCAGCGGTAGGCCGGGACAGGCGAGCGCAGATACGCAGTATTTT.